This T cell receptor beta chain was identified during a study of blood T cell repertoires in COVID-19. Looking at the study overall: Acute and convalescent COVID-19 specimens originated in the United States, Italy and Spain.

Germline V gene data show CDR1 as LGHNA and CDR2 as YSLEER. The CDR3 contains 14 residues. V lost 2 bases and J lost 3, with 10 bases in between. Cohorts were determined from participant-reported clinical history. Among Cohort 3 donors, those recovered had two negative PCRs, clearance, or symptom resolution. As originally analysed: Amplified reference gene primers provided the basis for estimating nucleated cell counts. The protocol was immunoSEQ multiplex PCR, while the TCRdb copy is restricted to in-frame clones and leaves out a portion. The DNA gave D and trimming, while V, J and clone size come from that table. Counted here are about 380,000 clones, 70% to 90% occurring once; the ten biggest clones make up 0.9% to 1.5%.

The TCR comes from a woman aged 18-29 years who had recovered from COVID-19. The chain couples TRBV4-3 to TRBJ1-1, with D perhaps TRBD1 (6 bases). Sequences were obtained from PBMCs or T cells enriched from blood (not recorded which). CDR3 DNA sequence: TGCGCCAGCAGCCAATCTAAGGGGGACACTGAAGCTTTCTTT. It specifies CASSQSKGDTEAFF.